What follows is one T cell receptor beta chain and its context. Its antigen is not identified. The method was immunoSEQ multiplex PCR; TCRdb's version includes in-frame clones alone and lacks a portion of them. This sample has roughly 100,000 clones, with around nine tenths found just once. The data stem from a study of T cell responses to AZD1222 COVID-19 vaccine. Whole-study findings and limits: Reports say nearly half of spike-specific TCRs go after unmutated variant regions. Most donors were white British and more were female, and clonal diversity was possibly underestimated.

This receptor was taken from an adult in good health. Sequences were derived from peripheral blood, sampled on day 0 of AZD1222 vaccination.

CDR3 sequence reads: CACSGTGKGRVNTEAFF. CDR3 coding DNA: TGTGCCTGCTCCGGGACAGGGAAAGGCCGGGTCAACACTGAAGCTTTCTTT. V usage is TRBV30 and J usage is TRBJ1-1, with 9 bases that match TRBD1. The trim removed 6 bases at V and 2 bases at J, leaving 16 bases unmatched. Germline lookup yields CDR1 GTSNPN and CDR2 SVGIG (reference sequence). The CDR3 is made up of 17 amino acids. Full variable domain (missing parts from reference TRBV30 and TRBJ1-1): SQTIHQWPATLVQPVGSPLSLECTVEGTSNPNLYWYRQAAGRGLQLLFYSVGIGQISSEVPQNLSASRPQDRQFILSSKKLLLSDSGFYLCACSGTGKGRVNTEAFFGQGTRLTVV.